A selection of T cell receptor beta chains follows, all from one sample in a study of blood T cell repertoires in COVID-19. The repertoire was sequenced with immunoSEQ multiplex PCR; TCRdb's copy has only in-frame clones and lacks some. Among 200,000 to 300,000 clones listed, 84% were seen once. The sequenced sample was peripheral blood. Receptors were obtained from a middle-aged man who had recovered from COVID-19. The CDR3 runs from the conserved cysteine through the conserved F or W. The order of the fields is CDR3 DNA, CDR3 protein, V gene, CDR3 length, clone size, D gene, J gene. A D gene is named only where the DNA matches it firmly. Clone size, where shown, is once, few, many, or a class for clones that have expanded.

CDR3 DNA: TGTGCCAGCAGCTTATGGGCGGGTCGGGAAAGCTCCTACAATGAGCAGTTCTTC
CDR3 protein: CASSLWAGRESSYNEQFF
V gene: TRBV7-2
CDR3 length: 18
clone size: -
D gene: -
J gene: TRBJ2-1

CDR3 DNA: TGCGCCAGCAGCTTGATTACGGGGGGGCTCGATGAGCAGTTCTTC
CDR3 protein: CASSLITGGLDEQFF
V gene: TRBV5-1
CDR3 length: 15
clone size: -
D gene: TRBD2
J gene: TRBJ2-1

CDR3 DNA: TGCGCCAGCAGCCCGGCGTCGGAGGAGGAATGGGTATCGTCCTACGAGCAGTACTTC
CDR3 protein: CASSPASEEEWVSSYEQYF
V gene: TRBV4-1
CDR3 length: 19
clone size: -
D gene: -
J gene: TRBJ2-7

CDR3 DNA: TGTGCCAGCAGCCCGACTACAGGGTTCTGGAGCAATCAGCCCCAGCATTTT
CDR3 protein: CASSPTTGFWSNQPQHF
V gene: TRBV7-2
CDR3 length: 17
clone size: -
D gene: -
J gene: TRBJ1-5

CDR3 DNA: TGTGCCATCAGTGAGTCGTGGGGGGGCGAGGAGCCCCAGCATTTT
CDR3 protein: CAISESWGGEEPQHF
V gene: TRBV10-3
CDR3 length: 15
clone size: -
D gene: -
J gene: TRBJ1-5

CDR3 DNA: TGTGCCATCAGGGTGACTAGCGGATACACCGGGGAGCTGTTTTTT
CDR3 protein: CAIRVTSGYTGELFF
V gene: TRBV10-3
CDR3 length: 15
clone size: -
D gene: TRBD2
J gene: TRBJ2-2

CDR3 DNA: TGTGCCTGGAGTGTACAGGGTAGCGGGGAGCTGTTTTTT
CDR3 protein: CAWSVQGSGELFF
V gene: TRBV30
CDR3 length: 13
clone size: few
D gene: -
J gene: TRBJ2-2

CDR3 DNA: TGTGCCAGCAGCTTAGGGACAGGGGGCACTAGCACAGATACGCAGTATTTT
CDR3 protein: CASSLGTGGTSTDTQYF
V gene: TRBV11-3
CDR3 length: 17
clone size: -
D gene: TRBD1
J gene: TRBJ2-3

CDR3 DNA: TGTGCCAGCAGCCCCCCGGGAGGGTTCTACTACAATGAGCAGTTCTTC
CDR3 protein: CASSPPGGFYYNEQFF
V gene: TRBV11-2
CDR3 length: 16
clone size: -
D gene: TRBD2
J gene: TRBJ2-1

CDR3 DNA: TGTGCCAGCAGTTACTCGATGGGGGGCACTGAAGCTTTCTTT
CDR3 protein: CASSYSMGGTEAFF
V gene: TRBV6-2/TRBV6-3
CDR3 length: 14
clone size: -
D gene: -
J gene: TRBJ1-1

CDR3 DNA: TGTGCCAGTAGTATGTCTTTTGCGGGCGGGGAGACCCAGTACTTC
CDR3 protein: CASSMSFAGGETQYF
V gene: TRBV19
CDR3 length: 15
clone size: -
D gene: -
J gene: TRBJ2-5

CDR3 DNA: TGTGCCAGCAGCCCCACCGGGACAGGGAGCACAGATACGCAGTATTTT
CDR3 protein: CASSPTGTGSTDTQYF
V gene: TRBV5-8
CDR3 length: 16
clone size: -
D gene: TRBD1
J gene: TRBJ2-3

CDR3 DNA: -
CDR3 protein: CASSQSPGVGLGTF
V gene: TRBV4-2
CDR3 length: 14
clone size: -
D gene: -
J gene: TRBJ1-2

CDR3 DNA: TGCGCCAGCAGCTTGGGCAGGGCGAACACTGAAGCTTTCTTT
CDR3 protein: CASSLGRANTEAFF
V gene: TRBV5-1
CDR3 length: 14
clone size: -
D gene: -
J gene: TRBJ1-1

CDR3 DNA: TGTGCCAGCCAGCAAAGCCTCGGGGACAGGGGGCCCGTGGAGACCCAGTACTTC
CDR3 protein: CASQQSLGDRGPVETQYF
V gene: TRBV21-1
CDR3 length: 18
clone size: -
D gene: -
J gene: TRBJ2-5

CDR3 DNA: TGTGCCAGTAGTAGACCCCTAGCGGGAAGGTCCGGGGAGCTGTTTTTT
CDR3 protein: CASSRPLAGRSGELFF
V gene: TRBV19
CDR3 length: 16
clone size: -
D gene: TRBD2
J gene: TRBJ2-2

CDR3 DNA: TGTGCCAGCAGCCGAAACCGGGACAGGGGAGCCTACGAGCAGTACTTC
CDR3 protein: CASSRNRDRGAYEQYF
V gene: TRBV6-2/TRBV6-3
CDR3 length: 16
clone size: once
D gene: TRBD1
J gene: TRBJ2-7

CDR3 DNA: TGTGCCAGCAGACCGACAGGGCAAATCGGGGAGCTGTTTTTT
CDR3 protein: CASRPTGQIGELFF
V gene: TRBV27
CDR3 length: 14
clone size: -
D gene: TRBD1
J gene: TRBJ2-2

CDR3 DNA: TGTGCCAGCATCACAGCGGAAGGTCCACTCACAGATACGCAGTATTTT
CDR3 protein: CASITAEGPLTDTQYF
V gene: TRBV7-8
CDR3 length: 16
clone size: -
D gene: -
J gene: TRBJ2-3

CDR3 DNA: TGTGCCAGCAGTGCACAGGGAGGCAATCAGCCCCAGCATTTT
CDR3 protein: CASSAQGGNQPQHF
V gene: TRBV6-2/TRBV6-3
CDR3 length: 14
clone size: many
D gene: -
J gene: TRBJ1-5

CDR3 DNA: TGCGCCAGCAGCCAAGTGGGCTACAGAAACTATGGCTACACCTTC
CDR3 protein: CASSQVGYRNYGYTF
V gene: TRBV4-3
CDR3 length: 15
clone size: -
D gene: -
J gene: TRBJ1-2

CDR3 DNA: TGTGCCAGCAGCCTCACAGGGGGCGCTTATGGCTACACCTTC
CDR3 protein: CASSLTGGAYGYTF
V gene: TRBV7-9
CDR3 length: 14
clone size: -
D gene: TRBD1
J gene: TRBJ1-2

CDR3 DNA: TGTGCCAGCAGTGAATTCGGGACAGTTACCCTCAATGAGCAGTTCTTC
CDR3 protein: CASSEFGTVTLNEQFF
V gene: TRBV6-1
CDR3 length: 16
clone size: once
D gene: TRBD1
J gene: TRBJ2-1

CDR3 DNA: TGTGCCAGCAGCTCCGACAGGGGTACTAATTCACCCCTCCACTTT
CDR3 protein: CASSSDRGTNSPLHF
V gene: TRBV7-9
CDR3 length: 15
clone size: -
D gene: TRBD1
J gene: TRBJ1-6

CDR3 DNA: TGTGCCAGCTCACCACTCAGGGGCCACGAGACCCAGTACTTC
CDR3 protein: CASSPLRGHETQYF
V gene: TRBV18
CDR3 length: 14
clone size: -
D gene: -
J gene: TRBJ2-5

CDR3 DNA: TGCAGCGGGCGGGACAGGGGGCGCCAAGAGACCCAGTACTTC
CDR3 protein: CSGRDRGRQETQYF
V gene: TRBV29-1
CDR3 length: 14
clone size: -
D gene: TRBD1
J gene: TRBJ2-5

CDR3 DNA: TGCGCCAGCACCACGGGTCCCTCACTGGACAATGAGCAGTTCTTC
CDR3 protein: CASTTGPSLDNEQFF
V gene: TRBV5-1
CDR3 length: 15
clone size: -
D gene: -
J gene: TRBJ2-1

CDR3 DNA: TGTGCCAGAAGCGGAAGGACTAGCGGGAGCCGGTACAATGAGCAGTTCTTC
CDR3 protein: CARSGRTSGSRYNEQFF
V gene: TRBV5-3
CDR3 length: 17
clone size: -
D gene: TRBD2
J gene: TRBJ2-1

CDR3 DNA: TGTGCCATCTCCGAAGGGCCGGGACAGGGGGCGGGTGGCTACACCTTC
CDR3 protein: CAISEGPGQGAGGYTF
V gene: TRBV10-3
CDR3 length: 16
clone size: -
D gene: TRBD1
J gene: TRBJ1-2

CDR3 DNA: TGCAGTGCTAGTACTGACGGGGGGTATGGCTACACCTTC
CDR3 protein: CSASTDGGYGYTF
V gene: TRBV20-1
CDR3 length: 13
clone size: few
D gene: -
J gene: TRBJ1-2

CDR3 DNA: TGTGCCAGCAGTGACCAGATTCCCCCAGCGGATGGCTACACCTTC
CDR3 protein: CASSDQIPPADGYTF
V gene: TRBV6-4
CDR3 length: 15
clone size: -
D gene: -
J gene: TRBJ1-2

CDR3 DNA: TGTGCCAGCAGCTTGGGAACAGGGGCCTTGTACGAGCAGTACTTC
CDR3 protein: CASSLGTGALYEQYF
V gene: TRBV5-6
CDR3 length: 15
clone size: -
D gene: TRBD1
J gene: TRBJ2-7

CDR3 DNA: TGTGCCACCCGGACTAGGAACACAGATACGCAGTATTTT
CDR3 protein: CATRTRNTDTQYF
V gene: TRBV7-2
CDR3 length: 13
clone size: -
D gene: TRBD2
J gene: TRBJ2-3

CDR3 DNA: TGTGCCAGCAGCTCACAGCGAGGGACTGAAGCTTTCTTT
CDR3 protein: CASSSQRGTEAFF
V gene: TRBV7-2
CDR3 length: 13
clone size: -
D gene: -
J gene: TRBJ1-1

CDR3 DNA: TGTGCCAGCAGCGGAGGGCCTAGCTCCTACAATGAGCAGTTCTTC
CDR3 protein: CASSGGPSSYNEQFF
V gene: TRBV11-2
CDR3 length: 15
clone size: -
D gene: -
J gene: TRBJ2-1